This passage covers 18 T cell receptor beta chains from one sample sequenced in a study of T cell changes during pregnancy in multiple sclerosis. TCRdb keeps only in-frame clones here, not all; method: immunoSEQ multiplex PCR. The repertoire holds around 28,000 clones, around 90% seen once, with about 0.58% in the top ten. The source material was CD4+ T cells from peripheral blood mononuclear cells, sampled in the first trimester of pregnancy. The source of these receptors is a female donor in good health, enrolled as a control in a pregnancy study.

CDR3 sequence reads: CASSPISAGEAFF. CDR3 DNA: TGTGCCAGCAGCCCCATATCGGCAGGGGAAGCTTTCTTT. This rearrangement joins TRBV7-9 to TRBJ1-1, with TRBD1 as a possible D gene (5 bases). From germline, CDR1 is SEHNR and CDR2 FQNEAQ (reference sequence). Trimming shortened V by 5 bases and J by 8 bases, and 15 bases separated the two germline ends. This CDR3 contains 13 residues.

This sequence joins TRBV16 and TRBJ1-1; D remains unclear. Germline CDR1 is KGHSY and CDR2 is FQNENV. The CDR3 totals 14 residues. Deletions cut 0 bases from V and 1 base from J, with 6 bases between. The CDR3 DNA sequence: TGTGCCAGCAGCCAATCCAGACAGAACACTGAAGCTTTCTTT. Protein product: CASSQSRQNTEAFF. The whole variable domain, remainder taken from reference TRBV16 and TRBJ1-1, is GEEVAQTPKHLVRGEGQKAKLYCAPIKGHSYVFWYQQVLKNEFKFLISFQNENVFDETGMPKERFSAKCLPNSPCSLEIQATKLEDSAVYFCASSQSRQNTEAFFGQGTRLTVV.

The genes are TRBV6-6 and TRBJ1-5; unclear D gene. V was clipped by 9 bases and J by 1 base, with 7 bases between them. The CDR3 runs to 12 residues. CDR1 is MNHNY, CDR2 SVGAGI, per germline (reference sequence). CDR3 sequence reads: CASHESNQPQHF. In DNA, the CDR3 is TGTGCCAGTCATGAGAGCAATCAGCCCCAGCATTTT.

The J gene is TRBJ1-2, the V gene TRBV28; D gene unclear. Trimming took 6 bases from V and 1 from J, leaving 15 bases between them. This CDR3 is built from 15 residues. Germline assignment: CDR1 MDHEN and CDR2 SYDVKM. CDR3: CASSLVGAGNYGYTF. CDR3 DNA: TGTGCCAGCAGCCTCGTTGGAGCTGGTAACTATGGCTACACCTTC.

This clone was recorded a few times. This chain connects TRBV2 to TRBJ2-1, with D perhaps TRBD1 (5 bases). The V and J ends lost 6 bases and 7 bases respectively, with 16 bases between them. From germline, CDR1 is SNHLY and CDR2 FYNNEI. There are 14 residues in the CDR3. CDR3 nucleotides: TGTGCCAGCAGACCAGCACAAGGGGAAAATGAGCAGTTCTTC. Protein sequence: CASRPAQGENEQFF.

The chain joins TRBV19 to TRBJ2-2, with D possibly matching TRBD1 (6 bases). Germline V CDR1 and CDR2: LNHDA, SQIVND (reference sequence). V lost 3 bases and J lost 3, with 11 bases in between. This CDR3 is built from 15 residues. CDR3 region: CASSIQGRDTGELFF. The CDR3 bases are TGTGCCAGTAGTATCCAGGGGCGGGACACCGGGGAGCTGTTTTTT.

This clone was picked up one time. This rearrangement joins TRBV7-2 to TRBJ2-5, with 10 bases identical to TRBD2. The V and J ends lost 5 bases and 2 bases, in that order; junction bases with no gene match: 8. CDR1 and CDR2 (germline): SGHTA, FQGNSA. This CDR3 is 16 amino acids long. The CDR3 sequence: CASSIFLAGGQETQYF. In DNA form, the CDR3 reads TGTGCCAGCAGCATTTTCTTAGCGGGGGGACAAGAGACCCAGTACTTC.

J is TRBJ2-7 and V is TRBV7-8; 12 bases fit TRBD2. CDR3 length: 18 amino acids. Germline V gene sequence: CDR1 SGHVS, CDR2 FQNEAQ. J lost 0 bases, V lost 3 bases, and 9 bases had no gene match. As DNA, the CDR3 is TGTGCCAGCAGCTTTAGTTGGGCTAGCGGGGGGGACTCCTACGAGCAGTACTTC. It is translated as CASSFSWASGGDSYEQYF.

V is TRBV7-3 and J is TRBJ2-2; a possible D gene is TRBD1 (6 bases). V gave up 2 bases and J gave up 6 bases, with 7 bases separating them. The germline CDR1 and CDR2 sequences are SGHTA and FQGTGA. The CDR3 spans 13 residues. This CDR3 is CASSLEGAGELFF. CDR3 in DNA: TGTGCCAGCAGCTTAGAGGGGGCCGGGGAGCTGTTTTTT.

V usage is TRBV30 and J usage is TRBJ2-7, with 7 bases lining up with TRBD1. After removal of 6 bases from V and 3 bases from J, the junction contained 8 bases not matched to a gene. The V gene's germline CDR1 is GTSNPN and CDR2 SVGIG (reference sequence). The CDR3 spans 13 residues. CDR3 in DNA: TGTGCCTGCAAACCCCGGGACAGCTACGAGCAGTACTTC. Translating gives CACKPRDSYEQYF.

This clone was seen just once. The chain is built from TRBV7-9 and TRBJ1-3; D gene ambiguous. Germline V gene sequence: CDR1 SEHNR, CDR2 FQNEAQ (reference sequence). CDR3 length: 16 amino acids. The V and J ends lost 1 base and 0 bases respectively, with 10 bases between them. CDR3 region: CASSLVSGFSGNTIYF. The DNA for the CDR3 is TGTGCCAGCAGCTTAGTGTCAGGCTTCTCTGGAAACACCATATATTTT.

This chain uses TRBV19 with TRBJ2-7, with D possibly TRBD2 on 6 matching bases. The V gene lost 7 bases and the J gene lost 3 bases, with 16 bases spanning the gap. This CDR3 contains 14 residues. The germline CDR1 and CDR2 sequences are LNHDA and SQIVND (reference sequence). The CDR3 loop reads CASTPEGASYEQYF. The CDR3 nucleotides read TGTGCCAGTACCCCGGAGGGTGCAAGCTACGAGCAGTACTTC.

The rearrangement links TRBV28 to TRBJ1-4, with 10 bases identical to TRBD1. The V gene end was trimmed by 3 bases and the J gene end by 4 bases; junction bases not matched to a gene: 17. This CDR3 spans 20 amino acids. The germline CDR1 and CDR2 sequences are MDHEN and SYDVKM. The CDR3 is CASSFPTGPGQGSFNEKLFF. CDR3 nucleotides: TGTGCCAGCAGTTTCCCTACCGGCCCGGGACAGGGGTCATTTAATGAAAAACTGTTTTTT.

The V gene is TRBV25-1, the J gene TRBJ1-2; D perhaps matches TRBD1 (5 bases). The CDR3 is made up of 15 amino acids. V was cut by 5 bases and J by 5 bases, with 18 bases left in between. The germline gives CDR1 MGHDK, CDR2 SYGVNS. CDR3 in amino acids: CASSSGTQALYGYTF. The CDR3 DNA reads TGTGCCAGCAGTTCCGGGACTCAAGCTTTATATGGCTACACCTTC.

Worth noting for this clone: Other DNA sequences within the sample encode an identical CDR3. The CDR3 DNA sequence: TGTGCCAGCAGCTCGGGACTAGCGGGCGTAAACACCGGGGAGCTGTTTTTT. This codes for CASSSGLAGVNTGELFF. V gene TRBV7-2 combines with J gene TRBJ2-2; TRBD2 agrees at 12 bases. The J segment lost 2 bases and the V segment lost 4 bases, leaving 5 bases of the junction unmatched. The CDR3 loop spans 17 amino acids. Germline CDR1 SGHTA, CDR2 FQGNSA.

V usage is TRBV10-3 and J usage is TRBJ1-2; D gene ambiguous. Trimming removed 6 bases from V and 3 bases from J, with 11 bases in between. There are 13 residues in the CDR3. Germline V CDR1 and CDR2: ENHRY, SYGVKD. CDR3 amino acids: CAIRADLDYGYTF. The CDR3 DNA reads TGTGCCATCAGGGCGGATCTAGACTATGGCTACACCTTC.

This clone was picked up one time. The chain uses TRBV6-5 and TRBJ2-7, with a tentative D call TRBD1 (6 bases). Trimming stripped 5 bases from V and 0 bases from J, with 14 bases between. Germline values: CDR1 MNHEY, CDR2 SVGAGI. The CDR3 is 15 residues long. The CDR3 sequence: CASSPGWDTSYEQYF. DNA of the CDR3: TGTGCCAGCAGTCCCGGGTGGGACACCTCCTACGAGCAGTACTTC.

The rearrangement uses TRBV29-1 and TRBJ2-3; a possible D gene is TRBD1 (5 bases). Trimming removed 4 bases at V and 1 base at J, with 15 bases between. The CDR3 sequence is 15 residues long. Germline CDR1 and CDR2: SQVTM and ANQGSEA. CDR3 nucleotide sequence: TGCAGCGTTGTAAAGGGGTTCGTCGGCACAGATACGCAGTATTTT. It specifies CSVVKGFVGTDTQYF.